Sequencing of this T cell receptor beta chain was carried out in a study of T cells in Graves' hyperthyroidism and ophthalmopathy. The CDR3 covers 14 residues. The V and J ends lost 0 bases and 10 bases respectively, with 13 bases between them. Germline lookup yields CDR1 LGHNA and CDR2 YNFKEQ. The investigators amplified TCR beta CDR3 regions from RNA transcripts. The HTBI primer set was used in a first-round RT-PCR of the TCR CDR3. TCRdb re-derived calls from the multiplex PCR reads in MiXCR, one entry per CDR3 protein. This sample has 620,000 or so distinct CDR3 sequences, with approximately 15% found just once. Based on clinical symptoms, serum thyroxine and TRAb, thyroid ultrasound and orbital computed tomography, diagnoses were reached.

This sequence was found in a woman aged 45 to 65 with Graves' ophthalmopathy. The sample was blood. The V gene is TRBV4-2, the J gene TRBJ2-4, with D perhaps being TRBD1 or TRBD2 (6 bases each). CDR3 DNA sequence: TGTGCCAGCAGCCAAGATAGGCTAGGGGGGATTCAGTACTTC. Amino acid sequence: CASSQDRLGGIQYF.